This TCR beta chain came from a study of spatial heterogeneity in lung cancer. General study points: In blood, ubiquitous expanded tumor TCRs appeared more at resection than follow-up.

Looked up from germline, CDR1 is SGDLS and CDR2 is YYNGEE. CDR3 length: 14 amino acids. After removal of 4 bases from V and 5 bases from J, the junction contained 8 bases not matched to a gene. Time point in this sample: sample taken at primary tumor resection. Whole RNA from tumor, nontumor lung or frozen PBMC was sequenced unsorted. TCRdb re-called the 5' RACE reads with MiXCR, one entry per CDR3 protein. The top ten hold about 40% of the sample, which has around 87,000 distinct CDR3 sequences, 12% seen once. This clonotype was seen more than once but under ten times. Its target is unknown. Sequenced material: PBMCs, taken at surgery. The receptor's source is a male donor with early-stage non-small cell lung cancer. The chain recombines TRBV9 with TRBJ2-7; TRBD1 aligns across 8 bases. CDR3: CASSIGQGANEQYF. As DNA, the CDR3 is TGTGCCAGCAGCATCGGACAGGGAGCAAACGAGCAGTACTTC. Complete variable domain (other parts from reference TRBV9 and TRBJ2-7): DSGVTQTPKHLITATGQRVTLRCSPRSGDLSVYWYQQSLDQGLQFLIQYYNGEERAKGNILERFSAQQFPDLHSELNLSSLELGDSALYFCASSIGQGANEQYFGPGTRLTVT.